The T cell receptor beta chain described here comes from a study of blood T cell repertoires in COVID-19. Study-level information: Sources were T cells, B-cell-depleted T cells, or PBMCs; the material itself was cDNA or gDNA.

The assay was immunoSEQ multiplex PCR, and TCRdb's table has in-frame clones only and misses some. This sample has fewer than 90,000 clones, with about 86% found just once. This CDR3 comprises 16 residues. The V and J ends lost 6 bases and 1 base respectively, with 17 bases between them. Germline lookup yields CDR1 SGDLS and CDR2 YYNGEE. V usage is TRBV9 and J usage is TRBJ2-1; D gene unclear. This TCR was recovered from a man between 70 and 80 years old with active COVID-19. The sample consisted of peripheral blood. This CDR3 is CASTPGGWSSYNEQFF. The CDR3 nucleotides are TGTGCCAGCACCCCTGGTGGCTGGAGTTCCTACAATGAGCAGTTCTTC.